The 25 T cell receptor beta chains below were found in one sample sequenced in a study of breast tumors, draining lymph nodes, adjacent tissues (dated by TCRdb to the mid-2010s). The lymph node samples were taken from the axillary draining lymph nodes of breast cancer patients. The library was made by multiplex PCR. The sequencer listed for this sample is Illumina HiSeq 2000. TCRdb took the public reads, trimmed them with fastp at Q25, ran MiXCR for clone calling and kept in-frame beta chains. Rows are unified per CDR3 protein, each entry keeping the most common DNA and genes. Within this sample are some 120,000 distinct CDR3 sequences, with 20% of them counted one time only. Under 4.5% of the sample belongs to the ten largest clones. The specimen was axillary lymph node tissue. All receptors come from a female donor with breast cancer. Some clones in this sample may be carry-over from other donors' samples.

This clonotype has a count of ten or more. The chain carries TRBV2 and TRBJ1-2; perhaps TRBD1 as D (5 bases). Germline CDR1 reads SNHLY; CDR2 reads FYNNEI. Trimming shortened V by 0 bases and J by 4 bases, and 12 bases separated the two germline ends. CDR3 length: 15 amino acids. Here the CDR3 DNA reads TGTGCCAGCAGTGAAGCGCTTACAGGCAGCTATGGCTACACCTTC. Translated, it gives CASSEALTGSYGYTF. The full variable domain, its missing parts supplied by reference TRBV2 and TRBJ1-2, is EPEVTQTPSHQVTQMGQEVILRCVPISNHLYFYWYRQILGQKVEFLVSFYNNEISEKSEIFDDQFSVERPDGSNFTLKIRSTKLEDSAMYFCASSEALTGSYGYTFGSGTRLTVV.

Of note for this clonotype: A much larger clone lies one base from this, so it may be a read error. The chain joins TRBV7-2 to TRBJ1-2; 7 positions match TRBD1. J lost 7 bases, V lost 9 bases, and 17 bases had no gene match. The CDR3 extends over 15 amino acids. Germline V gene data show CDR1 as SGHTA and CDR2 as FQGNSA. The CDR3 reads CARSGGGGPRGGYTF. The CDR3 bases are TGTGCCAGAAGCGGGGGAGGGGGCCCCCGGGGTGGCTACACCTTC.

This clonotype was recorded once. The V call is TRBV6-1, the J call TRBJ2-2, with D perhaps matching TRBD2 (6 bases). The CDR3 consists of 13 residues. CDR1 MNHNS and CDR2 SASEGT come from the germline V gene. V lost 5 bases and J lost 6, with 10 bases in between. For the CDR3, the DNA is TGTGCCAGCAGTACAAGGAGGGCCGGGGAGCTGTTTTTT. Residues: CASSTRRAGELFF.

At least ten counts were recorded for this clonotype. The J gene is TRBJ2-4, the V gene TRBV7-2; 7 nucleotides match TRBD2. V was clipped by 1 base and J by 4 bases; unmatched bases: 13. This CDR3 comprises 18 residues. The V gene's germline CDR1 is SGHTA and CDR2 FQGNSA. CDR3 DNA sequence: TGTGCCAGCAGCTTAGAGCGAATCCGGTGGGAGGGGAAAAACATTCAGTACTTC. Protein sequence: CASSLERIRWEGKNIQYF.

This clonotype came up once. A read error is possible here, since a much larger clone lies one base away. The CDR3 carries no conserved terminal phenylalanine or tryptophan, so it likely arises from a read error. The genes are TRBV6-1 and TRBJ2-3; D not certain. This CDR3 has 13 residues. Germline-derived CDR1 and CDR2 are MNHNS and SASEGT. V shed 3 bases and J shed 6 bases, with 10 bases lying between them. CDR3 protein: CASSEPVRDTQYS. The CDR3 DNA follows: TGTGCCAGCAGTGAGCCAGTGAGGGATACGCAGTATTCT.

This clonotype was found many times. The rearrangement links TRBV20-1 to TRBJ2-7, with 7 bases lining up with TRBD1. Germline values: CDR1 DFQATT, CDR2 SNEGSKA (reference sequence). Losses at the gene ends were 5 bases for V and 0 bases for J; bases not matched to a gene: 7. This CDR3 comprises 14 residues. DNA for the CDR3: TGCAGTGCTCTCGGGACAGCTAACTCCTACGAGCAGTACTTC. Amino acid sequence: CSALGTANSYEQYF.

This clonotype came up many times. The chain combines TRBV7-9 with TRBJ2-7; perhaps TRBD2 as D (6 bases). V lost 5 bases to trimming and J lost 2 bases, with 13 bases between them. This CDR3 is 14 amino acids long. Germline values: CDR1 SEHNR, CDR2 FQNEAQ (reference sequence). Here the CDR3 reads CASSLGGSTYEQYF. The CDR3 DNA reads TGTGCCAGCAGCCTGGGGGGTAGCACCTACGAGCAGTACTTC.

This clonotype showed up many times. V usage is TRBV6-6 and J usage is TRBJ1-3; D is uncertain. The V and J ends lost 2 bases and 6 bases respectively, with 8 bases between them. The CDR3 has 13 residues. Germline V lookup: CDR1 MNHNY, CDR2 SVGAGI (reference sequence). CDR3 protein: CASSYGFENTIYF. For the CDR3, the DNA is TGTGCCAGCAGTTACGGGTTCGAAAACACCATATATTTT.

About this clonotype: A read error may explain this, as a much larger clone is one base away. This chain links TRBV11-2 with TRBJ2-3, with 9 bases identical to TRBD2. V was pared by 3 bases and J by 0 bases, with 7 bases of the junction left unmatched. CDR1 is SGHAT, CDR2 FQNNGV, per germline. This CDR3 is built from 17 residues. The CDR3 here is CASSFAAGGLSTDTQYF. The CDR3 nucleotides read TGTGCCAGCAGCTTTGCGGCGGGAGGGCTTAGCACAGATACGCAGTATTTT. Variable domain in full (rest from reference TRBV11-2 and TRBJ2-3): EAGVAQSPRYKIIEKRQSVAFWCNPISGHATLYWYQQILGQGPKLLIQFQNNGVVDDSQLPKDRFSAERLKGVDSTLKIQPAKLEDSAVYLCASSFAAGGLSTDTQYFGPGTRLTVL.

This clonotype has just a few counts. The rearrangement joins TRBV18 to TRBJ2-1; D ambiguous. The V gene's germline CDR1 is KGHSH and CDR2 LQKENI. CDR3 length: 13 residues. The ends were cut back, 6 bases at V and 6 bases at J, with 12 bases in the middle. The CDR3 nucleotides are TGTGCCAGCTCTCCCCTAGAAGGCAATGAGCAGTTCTTC. The encoded protein is CASSPLEGNEQFF.

This clonotype was detected many times. CDR3 amino acids: CASSSIAGFVGREQFF. Written as DNA, the CDR3 is TGTGCCAGCAGCTCTATAGCGGGATTTGTGGGTAGGGAGCAGTTCTTC. The chain combines TRBV7-2 with TRBJ2-1, with 8 bases lining up with TRBD2. Germline V gives CDR1 SGHTA, CDR2 FQGNSA. This CDR3 contains 16 residues. With 4 bases clipped from V and 10 bases from J, the junction kept 15 bases outside the gene matches.

This clonotype was found many times. This chain uses TRBV5-4 with TRBJ1-2, with TRBD1 as a possible D gene (6 bases). V gave up 4 bases and J gave up 5 bases, with 18 bases separating them. Germline loops: CDR1 SGHNT, CDR2 YYREEE (reference sequence). The CDR3 extends over 15 amino acids. The CDR3: CASSPYGTQGYGYTF. CDR3 nucleotides: TGTGCCAGCAGCCCTTACGGGACACAAGGGTATGGCTACACCTTC.

Details on this clonotype: With a much larger clone just one base away, this may be a read error. The chain links TRBV5-8 to TRBJ2-5; 7 bases agree with TRBD1. The CDR3 sequence is 15 residues long. Germline CDR1 reads SGHTS; CDR2 reads YDEGEE. CDR3 DNA sequence: TGTGCCAACAGCTTGGACGGACAGGCGGTAGAGACCCAGTACTTC. It translates to CANSLDGQAVETQYF.

This clonotype was picked up many times. The J gene is TRBJ2-7, the V gene TRBV9; D is unclear. Germline CDR1 SGDLS, CDR2 YYNGEE. The CDR3 runs 12 residues. V shed 4 bases and J shed 2 bases, with 7 bases lying between them. The DNA of the CDR3 is TGTGCCAGCAGCCCAGGAACCTACGAGCAGTACTTC. Its protein product is CASSPGTYEQYF. The full variable domain, completed using reference TRBV9 and TRBJ2-7, is DSGVTQTPKHLITATGQRVTLRCSPRSGDLSVYWYQQSLDQGLQFLIQYYNGEERAKGNILERFSAQQFPDLHSELNLSSLELGDSALYFCASSPGTYEQYFGPGTRLTVT.

In this sample, this clonotype turned up many times. The chain has TRBV19 and TRBJ1-2; D is unresolved. The CDR3 consists of 12 residues. Per the germline V gene, CDR1 is LNHDA and CDR2 is SQIVND (reference sequence). V lost 6 bases and J 4 bases, leaving 9 bases between the germline ends. CDR3 sequence: CASREGTYGYTF. CDR3 sequence (DNA): TGTGCCAGTAGGGAGGGAACCTATGGCTACACCTTC.

For this clonotype: The CDR3 end shows no conserved phenylalanine or tryptophan, and so a read error is likely. The DNA is left out, because the CDR3 cannot be placed on it with certainty; the CDR3 is given as TCRdb lists it. The chain couples TRBV9 to TRBJ2-5; the table's D call, TRBD2, has no DNA check behind it. The CDR3 length equals 16 residues, ends included. Germline CDR1 is SGDLS and CDR2 is YYNGEE. CDR3 sequence: CASSWTSGGAGETHYS.

With regard to this clonotype: A much bigger clone sits one base away, suggesting this may be a read error. The V and J genes are TRBV5-6 and TRBJ2-1; no clear D. This CDR3 contains 14 residues. Germline CDR1 reads SGHDT; CDR2 reads YYEEEE. V dropped 2 bases and J dropped 5 bases, with 11 bases sitting between them. The CDR3 is CASSFLGINNEQFF. CDR3 coding DNA: TGTGCCAGCAGCTTTCTTGGGATAAACAATGAGCAGTTCTTC.

Many counts were recorded for this clonotype. This sequence joins TRBV20-1 and TRBJ2-2; a possible D gene is TRBD1 (7 bases). The CDR3 sequence is 17 residues long. Trimming removed 1 base from V and 3 bases from J, with 18 bases in between. CDR1 and CDR2 from the germline V gene are DFQATT and SNEGSKA (reference sequence). CDR3 residues: CSARVPGGFSDTGELFF. The CDR3 coding sequence is TGCAGTGCTAGAGTCCCAGGGGGGTTTTCAGACACCGGGGAGCTGTTTTTT.

Ten or more counts support this clonotype. One end of the junction does not line up with germline, which may come from a read error. The chain recombines TRBV20-1 with TRBJ1-2; D is undetermined. CDR1 and CDR2 (germline): DFQATT, SNEGSKA (reference sequence). CDR3 length: 13 residues. Here the CDR3 DNA reads TGCAGTGCTAGAGGGGGTCAGGCAGGTCCCCCTCTCTTC. Translated: CSARGGQAGPPLF.

This clonotype was picked up a small number of times. The CDR3 region is CASRGLAGEGTDTQYF. CDR3 DNA: TGTGCCAGCAGGGGACTAGCGGGAGAGGGCACAGATACGCAGTATTTT. The gene calls are TRBV11-2 and TRBJ2-3; 14 bases are a match to TRBD2. Looked up from germline, CDR1 is SGHAT and CDR2 is FQNNGV. This CDR3 has 16 residues. Trimming at V came to 6 bases and at J to 1 base, leaving 3 bases not matched to a gene.

This clonotype occurred many times. The V call is TRBV7-9, the J call TRBJ2-2; weak D call: TRBD2 (5 bases). In germline, CDR1 is SEHNR, CDR2 FQNEAQ (reference sequence). CDR3 length: 14 residues. The V and J ends lost 3 bases and 3 bases respectively, with 8 bases between them. CDR3: CASSFPSYTGELFF. The CDR3 DNA reads as TGTGCCAGCAGCTTCCCTAGCTACACCGGGGAGCTGTTTTTT.

This clonotype was picked up many times. This chain connects TRBV12-3 or TRBV12-4 to TRBJ2-5; D possibly corresponds to TRBD2 (7 bases). V was cut by 7 bases and J by 4 bases, with 16 bases left in between. This CDR3 comprises 14 residues. The CDR3 nucleotides are TGTGCCAGCATCGATGGGGGAGGGGGAGAGACCCAGTACTTC. It specifies CASIDGGGGETQYF.

As regards this clonotype: This clone may be a read error of a much larger clone one base away. The missing conserved phenylalanine or tryptophan at the end of this CDR3 makes a read error likely. This chain links TRBV6-5 with TRBJ1-2; D is uncertain. Germline assignment: CDR1 MNHEY and CDR2 SVGAGI. The V end lost 5 bases, the J end lost 2 bases, and 6 bases lay between the germline ends. The CDR3 has 12 amino acids. The CDR3, as DNA: TGTGCCAGCAGTCCCGGGAACTATGGCTACACCCTC. This translates into CASSPGNYGYTL.

This clonotype has at least ten counts. This rearrangement joins TRBV13 to TRBJ2-1, with D uncertain. CDR3 size: 11 residues. V lost 6 bases and J lost 6, with 6 bases in between. CDR1 and CDR2 from the germline V gene are PRHDT and FYEKMQ (reference sequence). The CDR3 coding sequence is TGTGCCAGCAGACAAGTCAATGAGCAGTTCTTC. This translates into CASRQVNEQFF.

This clonotype showed up just once. V and J are TRBV5-1 and TRBJ2-7; D is possibly TRBD1 (6 bases). Germline loops: CDR1 SGHRS, CDR2 YFSETQ. The CDR3 has 14 residues. The V gene lost 7 bases and the J gene lost 1 base, with 15 bases spanning the gap. The CDR3 loop reads CASGWTDGSYEQYF. DNA of the CDR3: TGCGCCAGCGGTTGGACAGACGGATCCTACGAGCAGTACTTC.